The clone carrying this TCR beta chain has only one observation. No antigen is known for it. The assay was immunoSEQ multiplex PCR, and TCRdb's table has in-frame clones only and misses some. The sample has just over 2,000,000 clones; roughly 94% are singletons. Germline trimming cut 4 bases from V and 8 bases from J; bases unmatched to any gene: 6. Germline V CDR1 and CDR2: SGHDT, YYEEEE. CDR3 length equals 13 residues. Participating donors were healthy, HIV-negative adults free of recent acute infections or vaccinations. The sample originates from a study of shared clonotypes between healthy human individuals. Study-level findings and limits: Naive subsets typically showed greater estimated richness than memory subsets.

The receptor comes from a young man in good health. The sequencing input was naive CD4+ T cells sorted from blood. Noted subset: CD45RA+ positively selected. The chain combines TRBV5-6 with TRBJ1-3; 7 nucleotides match TRBD1. The CDR3 DNA reads as TGTGCCAGCAGCAATGACAGGGCAGACACCATATATTTT. Its translation is CASSNDRADTIYF.